What follows describes a single T cell receptor (beta chain). Its antigen remains undetermined. No quality values exist for individual bases; no much larger clone is one base distant. CD8 naive samples were CD45RO-negative cells positively selected for CCR7, giving a CD45RA+CCR7+ population that excluded TemRA cells. Healthy HIV-negative adults with no recently reported acute infections or vaccinations were included as donors. Only Caucasian adults living in Nashville, Tennessee, USA were represented among the donors. Blood was collected by leukapheresis, and PBMCs were isolated by Ficoll-Histopaque density gradient centrifugation and then cryopreserved in liquid nitrogen vapor phase. Analytical flow cytometry was used to check the purity and quantity of each magnetically sorted T cell population. Genomic DNA was isolated from each sorted fraction and quantified by UV absorbance on a Nanodrop 2000c.

Using the deep immunoSEQ assay, TCR CDR3 regions were amplified from genomic DNA by multiplex PCR. Extracted genomic DNA from each cell subset was distributed evenly across all wells of several immunoSEQ 96-well plates, and each plate was treated as a replicate. For sorted subsets, each replicate PCR was loaded with around 220 ng genomic DNA, equivalent to about 30,000 T cell genomes. Purified libraries were quantified with a Qubit 3.0 fluorometer, sized on a Bioanalyzer 2100, and re-quantified with the KAPA Library Quantification kit. Every immunoSEQ 96-well plate was sequenced on a dedicated single-read 150-cycle Illumina NextSeq 550 flow cell. In the source study's methods: Because only junctional sequences without quality scores were contained in the immunoSEQ output, filtering matching that applied to full-length reads could not be performed. To assign V/J genes and CDR3, sequences were annotated against IMGT germline references using PyIR, a Python wrapper for IgBLAST v1.9. Reads were removed for weak V/J assignments (E-value above 1e-6), missing CDR3, stop codons, out-of-frame junctions, or ambiguous translated residues. V3J clonotypes were defined as sequences sharing an identical inferred V gene, J gene, and CDR3 amino acid sequence. Percentage overlap between repertoires was computed as shared unique clonotypes divided by the size of the smaller repertoire. RTK rarefaction, the Chao1 estimator, and Recon v2.1 estimates of unobserved clonotypes were used to assess repertoire richness. For all TCRbeta clonotypes obtained by the gDNA method from a few donors, generation probabilities were computed with OLGA. TCRdb stores this immuneACCESS table with in-frame sequences only. Part of the clones is absent; in the studies checked, under half of the shortfall reflects unresolved V genes, and no reason is known for the rest. V and J calls and clone size are those listed in that table; D and trimming were worked out from the DNA. This sample lists millions of clones; about 95% were detected once. In total, the top ten clones hold roughly 1.1% of the sample.

This sample stems from a study of shared clonotypes between healthy human individuals (dated by TCRdb to between 2020 and 2021). For context, the study as a whole: Two women and a few men aged 18 to 49 years were included in the cohort. To estimate repertoire size and how much clonotype sharing occurs between individuals, the study deeply sequenced the blood TCR repertoires of several healthy adults. Libraries were prepared and TCR repertoires were sequenced by different laboratories using diverse techniques, in order to increase sequencing depth and limit assay-specific biases. For each donor, CD4 naive and CD4 memory were each given three plates, CD8 naive was given two plates, and CD8 memory was given one plate. Each donor's leukapheresis produced roughly between roughly 0.94 and 9.5 billion PBMCs.

Overall results and qualifications from the work: Sampling was restricted to blood, and TCR repertoires in tissues likely differ from the TCR repertoires found in blood. Roughly 5.2% of naive CD4, 3% to 4% of naive CD8, around 2.3% of memory CD4, and around 0.42% of memory CD8 clonotypes were shared across a handful of donors. Clonotypes shared by all four sorted-subset donors showed higher generation probabilities than non-shared clonotypes. Rarefaction of sorted-subset datasets indicated incomplete sequencing despite the large sequencing depth. Naive subsets generally had larger estimated clonotype richness than memory subsets. Pairwise subsampling led to the expectation that sequencing depth would affect the degree of clonotype sharing among donors. The genetic and exposure-history diversity represented was limited by the small number of donors.

Via the germline V gene (reference sequence), CDR1 is GTSNPN and CDR2 SVGIG. V lost 1 base and J lost 3 bases; the stretch between them is 10 bases long. The CDR3 measures 13 amino acids from cysteine to phenylalanine. Only the CDR3 part of the read is kept: 39 bases, read in frame from the first base. The chain uses TRBV30 and TRBJ2-7, with the D gene too uncertain to name. The sequenced sample was naive CD8+ T cells sorted from blood. Sample cell subset or site, as interpreted from the label and publication: CD45RA+CCR7+. The clonotype originates from a man aged 18-30 years in good health. The CDR3 region reads CAWSGRSFYEQYF. Here is the DNA: TGTGCCTGGAGTGGACGGAGTTTCTACGAGCAGTACTTC. With the portions outside the CDR3 filled from the reference TRBV30 and TRBJ2-7 genes, the complete variable region becomes SQTIHQWPATLVQPVGSPLSLECTVEGTSNPNLYWYRQAAGRGLQLLFYSVGIGQISSEVPQNLSASRPQDRQFILSSKKLLLSDSGFYLCAWSGRSFYEQYFGPGTRLTVT.